These 20 T cell receptor beta chains share one sample of origin, sequenced in a study of blood T cell repertoires in COVID-19. The data were produced by immunoSEQ multiplex PCR, yet TCRdb's version contains in-frame clones alone and is incomplete. The table lists around 310,000 clones, around 87% of them singletons. The sample consisted of peripheral blood. The receptors originated from a woman aged 40 to 55 with COVID-19, enrolled during active disease.

This chain joins TRBV27 and TRBJ2-7; 11 nucleotides align to TRBD2. The CDR3 totals 14 residues. In germline, CDR1 is MNHEY, CDR2 SMNVEV (reference sequence). The trim removed 5 bases at V and 2 bases at J, leaving 2 bases unmatched. This CDR3 reads CASSATSGTYEQYF. The CDR3 DNA is TGTGCCAGCAGTGCGACTAGCGGGACCTACGAGCAGTACTTC.

This clone has a single count. The chain recombines TRBV18 with TRBJ2-7; D perhaps matches TRBD1 (5 bases). This CDR3 has 14 residues. Germline lookup yields CDR1 KGHSH and CDR2 LQKENI. V was clipped by 1 base and J by 3 bases, with 10 bases between them. CDR3 nucleotides: TGTGCCAGCTCACCACTGACAGATTTCTACGAGCAGTACTTC. It yields the protein CASSPLTDFYEQYF.

The gene calls are TRBV3-1 (or the pseudogene TRBV3-2) and TRBJ2-7, with TRBD1 matching 7 bases. This CDR3 region has 16 residues. Trimming cost V 3 bases and J 4 bases; bases outside gene matches: 12. CDR1 and CDR2 (germline): LGHDT, YNNKEL (reference sequence). DNA for the CDR3: TGTGCCAGCAGCCACACCGGACAGGCCCTATCGTACGAGCAGTACTTC. The encoded protein is CASSHTGQALSYEQYF.

The chain links TRBV30 to TRBJ2-1; 8 positions agree with TRBD2. Germline V gives CDR1 GTSNPN, CDR2 SVGIG (reference sequence). Trimming cost V 4 bases and J 8 bases; bases outside gene matches: 10. This CDR3 is 14 amino acids long. This CDR3 is CAWTGSGRRHEQFF. CDR3 DNA sequence: TGTGCCTGGACAGGGAGCGGGAGACGGCATGAGCAGTTCTTC.

The chain is built from TRBV7-9 and TRBJ1-4; 7 bases line up with TRBD1. Per the germline V gene, CDR1 is SEHNR and CDR2 is FQNEAQ (reference sequence). After removal of 3 bases from V and 6 bases from J, the junction contained 10 bases not matched to a gene. This CDR3 has 16 residues. The CDR3 DNA follows: TGTGCCAGCAGCTTTCCAAGGGGGCGCGGTCATGAAAAACTGTTTTTT. Translated, it gives CASSFPRGRGHEKLFF.

The V and J genes are TRBV5-8 and TRBJ2-7; 7 bases line up with TRBD2. CDR1 is SGHTS and CDR2 is YDEGEE in the germline V gene. With 6 bases clipped from V and 2 bases from J, the junction kept 14 bases outside the gene matches. CDR3 length: 16 amino acids. The CDR3 coding sequence is TGTGCCAGCATCAACCCCCTGGCCGGGAGGACCTACGAGCAGTACTTC. Amino acid sequence: CASINPLAGRTYEQYF.

The chain carries TRBV5-1 and TRBJ2-5; D is perhaps TRBD2 (6 bases). V lost 0 bases to trimming and J lost 3 bases, with 9 bases between them. The CDR3 runs to 14 residues. The germline CDR1 and CDR2 sequences are SGHRS and YFSETQ. The CDR3 loop reads CASSLGASEETQYF. CDR3 nucleotide sequence: TGCGCCAGCAGCTTGGGGGCTAGCGAAGAGACCCAGTACTTC.

The rearrangement joins TRBV29-1 to TRBJ2-4, with a weak D call TRBD2 (6 bases). CDR1 is SQVTM and CDR2 is ANQGSEA in the germline V gene. CDR3 size: 15 residues. V was clipped by 6 bases and J by 0 bases, with 15 bases between them. As DNA, the CDR3 is TGCAGCGTGATCGGGACTCTGGTAGCCAAAAACATTCAGTACTTC. It specifies CSVIGTLVAKNIQYF.

This chain joins TRBV7-2 and TRBJ2-7, with D perhaps TRBD1 (5 bases). Trimming left V 1 base short and J 4 bases short, with 11 bases between. The CDR3 length is 14 residues. CDR1 and CDR2 (germline): SGHTA, FQGNSA. The CDR3 loop reads CASSLGAGLYEQYF. The CDR3 nucleotides are TGTGCCAGCAGCTTAGGGGCAGGGCTATACGAGCAGTACTTC.

The chain has TRBV27 and TRBJ1-5, with 7 bases fitting TRBD1. The V segment lost 7 bases and the J segment 6 bases; nucleotides outside the gene matches: 18. The CDR3 runs to 17 residues. Germline-derived CDR1 and CDR2 are MNHEY and SMNVEV (reference sequence). The CDR3 DNA reads as TGTGCCAGCAACCACAGCCCGCTCCGACAGGGCAGTCAGCCCCAGCATTTT. Protein sequence: CASNHSPLRQGSQPQHF.

The chain carries TRBV9 and TRBJ2-6, with 15 bases matching TRBD2. The germline gives CDR1 SGDLS, CDR2 YYNGEE. V was pared by 3 bases and J by 0 bases, with 13 bases of the junction left unmatched. This CDR3 region has 22 residues. The CDR3 coding sequence is TGTGCCAGCAGCGATGGGACTAGCGGGAGGTACAATAACCTCTCTGGGGCCAACGTCCTGACTTTC. Protein product: CASSDGTSGRYNNLSGANVLTF.

The chain carries TRBV5-4 and TRBJ2-7, with D perhaps TRBD2 (6 bases). CDR1 is SGHNT and CDR2 is YYREEE in the germline V gene (reference sequence). The CDR3 length is 16 residues. V was clipped by 0 bases and J by 4 bases, with 17 bases between them. CDR3 coding DNA: TGTGCCAGCAGCTTGGACCCGGTCTCGGGAGCGTACGAGCAGTACTTC. The encoded protein is CASSLDPVSGAYEQYF.

The chain links TRBV3-1 (or the pseudogene TRBV3-2) to TRBJ2-1, with 9 bases lining up with TRBD1. This CDR3 comprises 16 residues. Looked up from germline, CDR1 is LGHDT and CDR2 is YNNKEL (reference sequence). Trimming took 3 bases from V and 4 from J; bases not matched to a gene: 7. The CDR3 nucleotides are TGTGCCAGCAGCCATCCCGACAGGGGGGGATACAATGAGCAGTTCTTC. It specifies CASSHPDRGGYNEQFF.

This rearrangement joins TRBV28 to TRBJ2-5; D gene ambiguous. From germline, CDR1 is MDHEN and CDR2 SYDVKM. V lost 6 bases and J lost 7, with 18 bases in between. The CDR3 totals 14 residues. This CDR3 reads CASSYQRSPATQYF. The CDR3, as DNA: TGTGCCAGCAGCTACCAGCGAAGTCCGGCGACCCAGTACTTC.

The table lists this clone with a count of one. For the CDR3, the DNA is TGTGCCAGCAGCTCCGGACAGGGGGTTGCTACAGCAACTAATGAAAAACTGTTTTTT. Residues: CASSSGQGVATATNEKLFF. V gene TRBV7-8 combines with J gene TRBJ1-4, with TRBD1 matching over 10 bases. Germline V gives CDR1 SGHVS, CDR2 FQNEAQ. This CDR3 spans 19 amino acids. Trimming removed 4 bases from V and 0 bases from J; junction bases left unmatched: 11.

The chain has TRBV6-1 and TRBJ2-2, with 7 bases lining up with TRBD2. Losses at the gene ends were 0 bases for V and 4 bases for J; bases not matched to a gene: 2. From germline, CDR1 is MNHNS and CDR2 SASEGT. This CDR3 has 15 amino acids. The CDR3 is CASSEAGGSTGELFF. The CDR3 DNA sequence: TGTGCCAGCAGTGAAGCGGGGGGGAGCACCGGGGAGCTGTTTTTT.

V gene TRBV5-1 combines with J gene TRBJ2-2; 7 bases are a match to TRBD1. The V gene's germline CDR1 is SGHRS and CDR2 YFSETQ. CDR3 length: 15 amino acids. The V segment lost 4 bases and the J segment 4 bases; nucleotides outside the gene matches: 7. CDR3 bases: TGCGCCAGCAGCGGGGGACAGATAAGCACCGGGGAGCTGTTTTTT. Translation: CASSGGQISTGELFF.

The chain uses TRBV15 and TRBJ2-7; D perhaps matches TRBD1 (6 bases). The V end lost 1 base, the J end lost 2 bases, and 15 bases lay between the germline ends. CDR1 LNHNV and CDR2 YYDKDF come from the germline V gene (reference sequence). The CDR3 extends over 16 amino acids. CDR3 sequence: CATSRAGAPITYEQYF. CDR3 nucleotides: TGTGCCACCAGCAGAGCAGGGGCACCTATAACCTACGAGCAGTACTTC.

This clone was seen only once. CDR3 region: CASSLPGQSLYGYTF. Here the CDR3 DNA reads TGTGCCAGCAGTTTACCTGGACAGTCGCTCTATGGCTACACCTTC. V gene TRBV28 combines with J gene TRBJ1-2; tentative D call: TRBD1 (6 bases). The CDR3 is 15 residues long. V gave up 2 bases and J gave up 4 bases, with 14 bases separating them. Per the germline V gene, CDR1 is MDHEN and CDR2 is SYDVKM.

This clone has just one count. The chain combines TRBV4-2 with TRBJ2-7, with TRBD2 identical over 9 bases. J gave up 5 bases and V 0 bases, and 5 bases lay outside the gene matches. The germline CDR1 and CDR2 sequences are LGHNA and YNFKEQ. The CDR3 covers 15 residues. Here the CDR3 DNA reads TGTGCCAGCAGCCAAGAGGTAGCGGGAGACAACGAGCAGTACTTC. Translation gives CASSQEVAGDNEQYF.